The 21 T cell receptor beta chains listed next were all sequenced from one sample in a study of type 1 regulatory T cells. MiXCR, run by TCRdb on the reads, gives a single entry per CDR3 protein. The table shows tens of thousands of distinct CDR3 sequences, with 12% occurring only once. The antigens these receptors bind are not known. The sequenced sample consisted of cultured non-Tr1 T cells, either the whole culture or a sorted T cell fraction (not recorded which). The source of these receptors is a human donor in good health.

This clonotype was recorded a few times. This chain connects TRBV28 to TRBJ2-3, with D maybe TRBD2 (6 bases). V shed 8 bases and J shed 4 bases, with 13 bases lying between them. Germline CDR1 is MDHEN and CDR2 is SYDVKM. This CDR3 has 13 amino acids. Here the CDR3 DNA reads TGTGCCAGCGGCTGGGGAGGATCAGATACGCAGTATTTT. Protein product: CASGWGGSDTQYF. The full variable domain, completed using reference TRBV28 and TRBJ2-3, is DVKVTQSSRYLVKRTGEKVFLECVQDMDHENMFWYRQDPGLGLRLIYFSYDVKMKEKGDIPEGYSVSREKKERFSLILESASTNQTSMYLCASGWGGSDTQYFGPGTRLTVL.

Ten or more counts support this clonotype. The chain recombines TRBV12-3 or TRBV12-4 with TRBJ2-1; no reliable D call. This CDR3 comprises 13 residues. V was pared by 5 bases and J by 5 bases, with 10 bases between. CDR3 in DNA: TGTGCCAGCAGTCCGGTCCTCGACAATGAGCAGTTCTTC. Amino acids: CASSPVLDNEQFF.

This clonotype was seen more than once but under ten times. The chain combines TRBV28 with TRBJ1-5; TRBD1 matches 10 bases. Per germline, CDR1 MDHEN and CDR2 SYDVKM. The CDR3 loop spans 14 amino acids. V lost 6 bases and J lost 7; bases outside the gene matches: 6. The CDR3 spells CASRPGQGRQPQHF. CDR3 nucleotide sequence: TGTGCCAGCAGACCGGGACAGGGGCGCCAGCCCCAGCATTTT.

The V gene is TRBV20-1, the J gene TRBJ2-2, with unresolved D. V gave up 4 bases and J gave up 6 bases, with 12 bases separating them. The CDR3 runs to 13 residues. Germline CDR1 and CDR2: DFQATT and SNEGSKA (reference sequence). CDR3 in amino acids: CSATPRSAGELFF. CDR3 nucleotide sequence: TGCAGTGCTACCCCCCGGAGCGCCGGGGAGCTGTTTTTT.

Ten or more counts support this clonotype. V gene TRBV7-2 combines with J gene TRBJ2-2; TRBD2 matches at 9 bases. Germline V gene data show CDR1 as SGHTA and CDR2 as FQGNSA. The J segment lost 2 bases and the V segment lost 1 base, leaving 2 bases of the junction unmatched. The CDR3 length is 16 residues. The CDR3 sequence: CASSLGLAVNTGELFF. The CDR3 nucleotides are TGTGCCAGCAGCTTAGGACTAGCGGTTAACACCGGGGAGCTGTTTTTT.

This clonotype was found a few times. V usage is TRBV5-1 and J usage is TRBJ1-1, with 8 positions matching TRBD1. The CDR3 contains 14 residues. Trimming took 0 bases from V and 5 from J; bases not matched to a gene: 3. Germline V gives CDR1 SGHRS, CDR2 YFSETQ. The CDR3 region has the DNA TGCGCCAGCAGCTTGGCCAGGGGGCCTACTGAAGCTTTCTTT. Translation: CASSLARGPTEAFF.

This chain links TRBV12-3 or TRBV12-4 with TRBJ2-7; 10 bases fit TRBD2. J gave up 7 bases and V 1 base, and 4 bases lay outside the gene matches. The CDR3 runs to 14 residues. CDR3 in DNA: TGTGCCAGCAGTTTAGAAGCGGGAGGGCTGGAGCAGTACTTC. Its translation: CASSLEAGGLEQYF.

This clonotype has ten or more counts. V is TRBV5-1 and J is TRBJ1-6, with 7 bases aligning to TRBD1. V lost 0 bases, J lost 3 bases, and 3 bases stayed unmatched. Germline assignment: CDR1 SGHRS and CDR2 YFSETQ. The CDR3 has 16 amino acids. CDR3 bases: TGCGCCAGCAGCTTGGTGGGACAGCGCTATAATTCACCCCTCCACTTT. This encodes CASSLVGQRYNSPLHF.

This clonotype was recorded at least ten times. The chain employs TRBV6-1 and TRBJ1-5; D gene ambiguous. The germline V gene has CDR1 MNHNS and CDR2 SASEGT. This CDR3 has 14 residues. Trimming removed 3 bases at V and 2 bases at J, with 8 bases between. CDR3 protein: CASSEGSGNQPQHF. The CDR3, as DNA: TGTGCCAGCAGTGAGGGTTCGGGCAATCAGCCCCAGCATTTT.

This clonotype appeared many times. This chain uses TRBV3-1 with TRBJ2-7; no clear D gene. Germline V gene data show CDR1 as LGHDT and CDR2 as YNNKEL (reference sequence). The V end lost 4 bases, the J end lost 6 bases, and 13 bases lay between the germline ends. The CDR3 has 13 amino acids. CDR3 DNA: TGTGCCAGCAGCCCCACCCGATTCGGCGAGCAGTACTTC. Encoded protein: CASSPTRFGEQYF.

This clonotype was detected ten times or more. The CDR3 DNA is TGCAGTGCTAGAGGGGTGGGGCAATACGGGTCACCCCTCCACTTT. Protein sequence: CSARGVGQYGSPLHF. The rearrangement links TRBV20-1 to TRBJ1-6; maybe TRBD1 (5 bases). V dropped 1 base and J dropped 10 bases, with 17 bases sitting between them. From germline, CDR1 is DFQATT and CDR2 SNEGSKA (reference sequence). The CDR3 runs 15 residues.

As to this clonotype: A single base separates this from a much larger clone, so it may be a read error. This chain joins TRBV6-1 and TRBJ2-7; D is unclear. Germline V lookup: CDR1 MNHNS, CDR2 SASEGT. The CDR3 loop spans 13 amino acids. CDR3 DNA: TGTGTCAGCAGTGAAGGCGACGGGTACGAGCAGTACTTC. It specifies CVSSEGDGYEQYF.

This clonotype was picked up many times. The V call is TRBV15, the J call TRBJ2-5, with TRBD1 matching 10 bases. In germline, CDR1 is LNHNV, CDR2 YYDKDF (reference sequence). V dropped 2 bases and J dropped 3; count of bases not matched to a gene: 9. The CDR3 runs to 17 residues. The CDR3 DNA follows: TGTGCCACCAGCAGAACCGGGACAGGGGAGGTGAAAGAGACCCAGTACTTC. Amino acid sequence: CATSRTGTGEVKETQYF.

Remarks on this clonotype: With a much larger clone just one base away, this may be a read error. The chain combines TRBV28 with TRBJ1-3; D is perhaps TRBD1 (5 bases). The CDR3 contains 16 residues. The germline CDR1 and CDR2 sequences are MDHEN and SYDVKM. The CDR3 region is CASSPGGTRVGNAIYF. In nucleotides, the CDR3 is TGTGCCAGCAGCCCGGGAGGGACTAGGGTCGGAAACGCCATATATTTT.

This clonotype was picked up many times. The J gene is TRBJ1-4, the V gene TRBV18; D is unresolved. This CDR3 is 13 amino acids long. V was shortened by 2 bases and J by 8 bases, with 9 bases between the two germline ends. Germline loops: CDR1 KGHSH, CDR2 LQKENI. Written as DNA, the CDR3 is TGTGCCAGCTCACCAATCCCGGGGGAAAAACTGTTTTTT. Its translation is CASSPIPGEKLFF.

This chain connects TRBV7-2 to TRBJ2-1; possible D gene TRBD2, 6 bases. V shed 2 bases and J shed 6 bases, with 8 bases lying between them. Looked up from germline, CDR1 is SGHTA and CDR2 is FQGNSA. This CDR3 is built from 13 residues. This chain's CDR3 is CASSLTSLNEQFF. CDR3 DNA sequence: TGTGCCAGCAGCTTAACTAGCCTCAATGAGCAGTTCTTC.

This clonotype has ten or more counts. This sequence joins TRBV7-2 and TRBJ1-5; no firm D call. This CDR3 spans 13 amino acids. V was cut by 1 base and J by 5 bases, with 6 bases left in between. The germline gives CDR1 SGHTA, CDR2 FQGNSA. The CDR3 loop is CASSLGGDQPQHF. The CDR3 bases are TGTGCCAGCAGCTTAGGTGGCGATCAGCCCCAGCATTTT.

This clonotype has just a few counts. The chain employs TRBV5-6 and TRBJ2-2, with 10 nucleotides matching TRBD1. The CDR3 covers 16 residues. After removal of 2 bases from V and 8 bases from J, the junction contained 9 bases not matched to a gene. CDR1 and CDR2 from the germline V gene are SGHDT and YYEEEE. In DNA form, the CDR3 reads TGTGCCAGCAGCTTCGGGACAGGGGCCATCGAAGGGGAGCTGTTTTTT. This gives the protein CASSFGTGAIEGELFF.

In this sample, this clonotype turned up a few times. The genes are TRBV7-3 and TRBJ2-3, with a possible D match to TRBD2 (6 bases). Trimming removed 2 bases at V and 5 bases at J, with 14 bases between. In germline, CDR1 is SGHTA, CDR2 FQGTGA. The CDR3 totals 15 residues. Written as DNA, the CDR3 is TGTGCCAGCAGCTTAGGAGGGCTATCCGGAGATACGCAGTATTTT. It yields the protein CASSLGGLSGDTQYF.

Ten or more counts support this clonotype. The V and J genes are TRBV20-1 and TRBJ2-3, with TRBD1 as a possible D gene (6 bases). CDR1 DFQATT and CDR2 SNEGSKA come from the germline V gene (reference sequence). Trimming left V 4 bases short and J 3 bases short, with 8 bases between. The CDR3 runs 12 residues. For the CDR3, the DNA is TGCAGTGCTATCAGGGGAACAGATACGCAGTATTTT. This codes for CSAIRGTDTQYF.

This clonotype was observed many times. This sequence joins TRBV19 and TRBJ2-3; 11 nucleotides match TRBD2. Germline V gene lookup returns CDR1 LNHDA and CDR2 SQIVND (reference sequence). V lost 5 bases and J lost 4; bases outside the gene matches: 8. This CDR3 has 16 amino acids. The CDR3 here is CASSLAGGPIADTQYF. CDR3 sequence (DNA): TGTGCCAGTAGTTTAGCGGGAGGGCCGATTGCAGATACGCAGTATTTT.